The rows below give T cell receptor beta chains drawn from one sample of a study of T cell responses to AZD1222 COVID-19 vaccine. Sequenced by immunoSEQ multiplex PCR; TCRdb stores in-frame clones only, minus some. The data show about 97,000 clones, over 75% seen once. This material consisted of peripheral blood, taken on day 0 of AZD1222 vaccination. The receptors here all came from an adult in good health. CDR3s leave out the opening cysteine and the closing phenylalanine or tryptophan. D genes are given only for firm matches. A row's size may be missing; if present it is once, few, many or a size class.

v_call,clone_size,d_call,cdr3_aa
TRBV6-5,.,.,ASSYSESGEQY
TRBV5-8,.,TRBD2,ASTQGLAVLFLQETQY
TRBV10-2,.,.,ASAWESGNTIY
TRBV4-3,.,.,ASSRGPWEKLF
TRBV6-6,.,.,ASSYVPQETQY
TRBV19,.,.,ASWRPPNYGYT
TRBV19,.,.,ASTPGTENTGELF
TRBV6-5,.,.,ASSPPPGLGYGYT
TRBV5-1,.,.,ASSLGPNEQF
TRBV2,.,.,ASSGTIQPQH
TRBV9,.,TRBD1,ASTGQGVYGYT
TRBV11-1,.,TRBD2,ASSNTGSGGDEQY
TRBV28,once,.,ASTLTAGSGNTIY
TRBV6-5,.,TRBD2,ASSQTSGGAYEQF
TRBV30,.,TRBD1,AWRGTGRDNEQF
TRBV25-1,once,TRBD2,ASRIAGGPVDTQY
TRBV7-2,.,TRBD1,ASSLEVTGKAEAF
TRBV5-1,.,.,ASSLDGNNQPQH
TRBV7-2,.,.,ASSLGSLPNEQY
TRBV18,once,.,ASSPGGSASPLH
TRBV6-1,.,.,ASSEDIGYNYGYT
TRBV5-6,.,.,ASSGRLGDVYGYT
TRBV11-3,.,.,ASSLDGTENYGYT
TRBV6-4,.,.,ASSDGTAGGYT
TRBV7-9,.,.,ASSLVGGSAQPQH
TRBV6-1,.,TRBD1,ASSVAGTGASNEKLF
TRBV28,.,.,ASSPDSVGNTIY
TRBV6-2/TRBV6-3,.,.,ASSYSGGVKLNTEAF
TRBV5-1,once,TRBD1,ASSWTTGQGFYNEQF
TRBV6-1,.,.,ASSEHEGTQY
TRBV5-1,once,.,ASSLALGGHEKLF
TRBV2,few,.,ASNLQGLNQPQH
TRBV7-8,.,TRBD1,ASSYRAGTGSIADTQY
TRBV7-6,once,TRBD2,ASSFAGVTDTQY
TRBV10-3,.,.,AVTGTANTEAF
TRBV5-1,.,TRBD1,ASSPDQGVSTEAF
TRBV15,.,.,ATSRLLWDNTEAF
TRBV5-1,few,TRBD2,ASSSSGGDSYNEQF
TRBV7-9,.,.,ASNPGLNTGELF
TRBV19,.,TRBD2,ASSISLAVYNEQF
TRBV4-1,.,.,ASSPLQGLNTEAF
TRBV7-3,.,.,ASSLSMNTEAF
TRBV5-4,.,TRBD1,ASSPPLRTGVHGAF
TRBV7-9,.,.,ASSEDRSSYEQY
TRBV15,.,.,ATSTFMGRDYGYT
TRBV18,.,.,ASSLGTGTDTQY
TRBV9,.,.,AGLGFKGYT
TRBV19,.,.,ASSIDRFGQPQH
TRBV6-5,.,.,ASSYSYNSPLH
TRBV16,.,.,ASSQSYRDHGELF
TRBV2,.,.,ASKGRGAEETQY
TRBV11-3,.,.,ASSLVNSPTGELF
TRBV5-4,.,.,ASSLAVGAGPLGYT
TRBV20-1,.,TRBD1,SASAGQGWGSPLH
TRBV6-2/TRBV6-3,.,.,ASSTGLLKSTDTQY
TRBV30,.,TRBD1,AWIEGAETEAF
TRBV4-3,.,.,ASSQSGNIGRSGYT